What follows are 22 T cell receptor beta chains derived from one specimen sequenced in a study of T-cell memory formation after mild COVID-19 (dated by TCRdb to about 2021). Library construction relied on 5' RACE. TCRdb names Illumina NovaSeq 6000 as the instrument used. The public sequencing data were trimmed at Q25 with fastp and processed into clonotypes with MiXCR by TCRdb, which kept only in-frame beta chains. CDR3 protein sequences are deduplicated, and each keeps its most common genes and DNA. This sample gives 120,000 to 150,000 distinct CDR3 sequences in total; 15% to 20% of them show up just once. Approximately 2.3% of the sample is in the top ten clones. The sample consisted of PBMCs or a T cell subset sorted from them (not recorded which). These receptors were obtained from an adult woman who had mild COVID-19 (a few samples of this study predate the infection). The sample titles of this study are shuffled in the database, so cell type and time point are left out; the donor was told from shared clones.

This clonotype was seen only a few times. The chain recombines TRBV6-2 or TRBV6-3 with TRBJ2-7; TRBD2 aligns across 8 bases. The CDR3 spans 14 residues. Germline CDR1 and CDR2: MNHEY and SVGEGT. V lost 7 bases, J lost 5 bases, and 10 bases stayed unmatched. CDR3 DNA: TGTGCCAGCAAACACGACGGGAGGGCGAACGAGCAGTACTTC. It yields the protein CASKHDGRANEQYF.

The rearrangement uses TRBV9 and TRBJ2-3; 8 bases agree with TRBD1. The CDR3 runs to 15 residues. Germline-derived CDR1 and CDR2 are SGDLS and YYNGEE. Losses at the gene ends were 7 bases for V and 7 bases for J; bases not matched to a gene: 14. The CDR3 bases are TGTGCCAGCTCAGGTGACAGGGGACATAAGAATACGCAGTATTTT. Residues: CASSGDRGHKNTQYF.

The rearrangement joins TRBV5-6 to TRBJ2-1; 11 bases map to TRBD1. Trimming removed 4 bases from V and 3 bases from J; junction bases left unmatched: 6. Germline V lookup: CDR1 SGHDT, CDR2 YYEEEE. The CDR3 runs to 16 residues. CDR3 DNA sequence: TGTGCCAGCAGCCGGGGACAGGGGGTGAGCTACAATGAGCAGTTCTTC. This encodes CASSRGQGVSYNEQFF.

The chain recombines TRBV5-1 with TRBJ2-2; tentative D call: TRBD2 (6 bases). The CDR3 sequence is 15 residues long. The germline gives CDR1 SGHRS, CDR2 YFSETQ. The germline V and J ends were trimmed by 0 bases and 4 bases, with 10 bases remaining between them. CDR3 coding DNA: TGCGCCAGCAGCTTGGTTGGAGGGACCACCGGGGAGCTGTTTTTT. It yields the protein CASSLVGGTTGELFF.

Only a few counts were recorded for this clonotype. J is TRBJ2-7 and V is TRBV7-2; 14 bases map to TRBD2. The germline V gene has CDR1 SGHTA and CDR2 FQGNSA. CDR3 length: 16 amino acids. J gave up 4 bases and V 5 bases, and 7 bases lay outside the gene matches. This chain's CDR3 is CASSTRTSGRMYEQYF. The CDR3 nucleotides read TGTGCCAGCAGCACCCGGACTAGCGGGAGGATGTACGAGCAGTACTTC.

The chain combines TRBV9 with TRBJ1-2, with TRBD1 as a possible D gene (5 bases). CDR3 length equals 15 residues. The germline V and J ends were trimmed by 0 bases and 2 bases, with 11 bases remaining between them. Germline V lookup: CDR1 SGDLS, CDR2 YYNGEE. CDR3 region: CASSVDVGANYGYTF. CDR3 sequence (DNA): TGTGCCAGCAGCGTAGACGTAGGGGCCAACTATGGCTACACCTTC.

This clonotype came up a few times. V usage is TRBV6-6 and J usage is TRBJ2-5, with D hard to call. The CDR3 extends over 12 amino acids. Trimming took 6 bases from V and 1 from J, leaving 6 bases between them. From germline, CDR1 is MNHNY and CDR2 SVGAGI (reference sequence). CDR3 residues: CASRQPQETQYF. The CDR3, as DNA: TGTGCCAGCAGACAGCCCCAAGAGACCCAGTACTTC.

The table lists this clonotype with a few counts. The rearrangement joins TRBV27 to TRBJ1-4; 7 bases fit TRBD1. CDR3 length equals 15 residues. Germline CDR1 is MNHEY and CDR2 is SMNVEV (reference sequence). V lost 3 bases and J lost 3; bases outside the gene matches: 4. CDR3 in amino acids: CASSFSTGPNEKLFF. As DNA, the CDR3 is TGTGCCAGCAGTTTCTCGACAGGGCCTAATGAAAAACTGTTTTTT.

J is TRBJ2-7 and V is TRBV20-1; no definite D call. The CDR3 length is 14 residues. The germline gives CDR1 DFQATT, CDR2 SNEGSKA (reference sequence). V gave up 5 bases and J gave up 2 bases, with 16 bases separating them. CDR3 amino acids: CSALPLRGAYEQYF. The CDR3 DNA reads TGCAGTGCTCTCCCCCTTCGAGGAGCCTACGAGCAGTACTTC.

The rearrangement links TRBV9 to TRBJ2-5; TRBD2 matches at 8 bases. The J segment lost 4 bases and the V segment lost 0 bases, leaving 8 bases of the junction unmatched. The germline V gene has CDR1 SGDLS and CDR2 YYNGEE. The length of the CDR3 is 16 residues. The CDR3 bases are TGTGCCAGCAGCGTAGGGATAGCGGGGACCTCAGAGACCCAGTACTTC. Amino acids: CASSVGIAGTSETQYF.

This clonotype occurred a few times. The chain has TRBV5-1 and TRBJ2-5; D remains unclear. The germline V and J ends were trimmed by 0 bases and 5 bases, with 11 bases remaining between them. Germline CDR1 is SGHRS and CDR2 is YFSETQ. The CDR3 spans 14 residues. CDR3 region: CASSLAVGLETQYF. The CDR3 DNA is TGCGCCAGCAGCTTGGCTGTGGGTTTGGAGACCCAGTACTTC.

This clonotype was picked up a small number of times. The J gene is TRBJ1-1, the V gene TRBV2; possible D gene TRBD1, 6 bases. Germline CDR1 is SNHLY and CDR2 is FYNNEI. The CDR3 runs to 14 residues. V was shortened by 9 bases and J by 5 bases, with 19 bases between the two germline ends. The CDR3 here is CASTQGRVPTEAFF. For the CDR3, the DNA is TGTGCCAGTACCCAGGGGAGGGTACCGACTGAAGCTTTCTTT. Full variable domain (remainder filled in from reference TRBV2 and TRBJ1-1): EPEVTQTPSHQVTQMGQEVILRCVPISNHLYFYWYRQILGQKVEFLVSFYNNEISEKSEIFDDQFSVERPDGSNFTLKIRSTKLEDSAMYFCASTQGRVPTEAFFGQGTRLTVV.

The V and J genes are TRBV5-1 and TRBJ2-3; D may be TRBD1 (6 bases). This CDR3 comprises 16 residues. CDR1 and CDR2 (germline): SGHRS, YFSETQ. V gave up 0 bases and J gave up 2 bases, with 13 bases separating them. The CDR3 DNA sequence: TGCGCCAGCAGCTTGGGCGGACAGACTATCACAGATACGCAGTATTTT. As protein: CASSLGGQTITDTQYF.

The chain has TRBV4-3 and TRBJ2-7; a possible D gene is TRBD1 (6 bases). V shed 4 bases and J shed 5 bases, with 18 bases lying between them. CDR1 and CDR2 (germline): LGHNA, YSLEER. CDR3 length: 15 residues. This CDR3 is CASSPNDRSYDEQYF. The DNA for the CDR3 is TGCGCCAGCAGCCCCAATGACAGGAGTTATGACGAGCAGTACTTC.

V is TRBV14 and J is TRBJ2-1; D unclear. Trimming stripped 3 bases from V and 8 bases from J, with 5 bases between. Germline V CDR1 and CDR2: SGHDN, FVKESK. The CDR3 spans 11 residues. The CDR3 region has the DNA TGTGCCAGCAGCCACGCATATGAGCAGTTCTTC. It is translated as CASSHAYEQFF.

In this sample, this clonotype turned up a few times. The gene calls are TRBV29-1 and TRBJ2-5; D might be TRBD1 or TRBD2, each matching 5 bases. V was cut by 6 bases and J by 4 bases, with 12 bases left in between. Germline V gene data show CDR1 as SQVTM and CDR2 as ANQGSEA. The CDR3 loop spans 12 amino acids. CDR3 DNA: TGCAGCGTAGGGACCGAGGGAGAGACCCAGTACTTC. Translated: CSVGTEGETQYF.

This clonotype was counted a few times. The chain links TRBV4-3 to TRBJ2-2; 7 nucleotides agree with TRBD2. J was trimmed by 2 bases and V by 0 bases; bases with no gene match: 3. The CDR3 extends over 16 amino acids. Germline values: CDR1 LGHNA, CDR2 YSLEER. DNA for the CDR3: TGCGCCAGCAGCCAAGAAGCGGGACTTAACACCGGGGAGCTGTTTTTT. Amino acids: CASSQEAGLNTGELFF.

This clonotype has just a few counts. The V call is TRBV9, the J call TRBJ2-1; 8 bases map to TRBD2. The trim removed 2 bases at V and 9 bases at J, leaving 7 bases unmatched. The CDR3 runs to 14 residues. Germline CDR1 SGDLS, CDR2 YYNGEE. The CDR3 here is CASSVGLAGGEQFF. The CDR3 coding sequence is TGTGCCAGCAGCGTTGGACTAGCTGGGGGTGAGCAGTTCTTC.

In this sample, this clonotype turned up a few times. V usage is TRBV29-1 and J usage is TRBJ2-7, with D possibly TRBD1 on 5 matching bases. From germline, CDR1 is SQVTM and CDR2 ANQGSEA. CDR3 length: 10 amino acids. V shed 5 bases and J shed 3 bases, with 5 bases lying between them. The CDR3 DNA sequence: TGCAGCGTTAGGGGCTACGAGCAGTACTTC. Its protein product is CSVRGYEQYF.

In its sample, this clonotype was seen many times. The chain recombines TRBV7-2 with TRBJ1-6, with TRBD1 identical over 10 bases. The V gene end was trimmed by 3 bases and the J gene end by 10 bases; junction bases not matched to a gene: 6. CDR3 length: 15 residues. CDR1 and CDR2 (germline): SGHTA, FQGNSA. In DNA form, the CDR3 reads TGTGCCAGCAGCTTCCGACAGGGGGCTGGGTCACCCCTCCACTTT. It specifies CASSFRQGAGSPLHF. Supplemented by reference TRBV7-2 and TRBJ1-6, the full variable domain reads GAGVSQSPSNKVTEKGKDVELRCDPISGHTALYWYRQSLGQGLEFLIYFQGNSAPDKSGLPSDRFSAERTGGSVSTLTIQRTQQEDSAVYLCASSFRQGAGSPLHFGNGTRLTVT.

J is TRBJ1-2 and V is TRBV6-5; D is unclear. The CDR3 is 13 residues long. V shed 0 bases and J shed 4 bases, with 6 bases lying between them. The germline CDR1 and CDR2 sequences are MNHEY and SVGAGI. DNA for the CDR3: TGTGCCAGCAGTTACTCGACGGCCTATGGCTACACCTTC. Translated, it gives CASSYSTAYGYTF.

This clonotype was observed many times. The CDR3 loop reads CASSPRISGRVYEQYF. Here the CDR3 DNA reads TGTGCCAGCTCACCAAGGATTAGCGGGAGGGTATACGAGCAGTACTTC. The gene calls are TRBV18 and TRBJ2-7, with 11 bases aligning to TRBD2. The CDR3 sequence is 16 residues long. Per germline, CDR1 KGHSH and CDR2 LQKENI. V gave up 2 bases and J gave up 4 bases; unmatched junction bases: 7.